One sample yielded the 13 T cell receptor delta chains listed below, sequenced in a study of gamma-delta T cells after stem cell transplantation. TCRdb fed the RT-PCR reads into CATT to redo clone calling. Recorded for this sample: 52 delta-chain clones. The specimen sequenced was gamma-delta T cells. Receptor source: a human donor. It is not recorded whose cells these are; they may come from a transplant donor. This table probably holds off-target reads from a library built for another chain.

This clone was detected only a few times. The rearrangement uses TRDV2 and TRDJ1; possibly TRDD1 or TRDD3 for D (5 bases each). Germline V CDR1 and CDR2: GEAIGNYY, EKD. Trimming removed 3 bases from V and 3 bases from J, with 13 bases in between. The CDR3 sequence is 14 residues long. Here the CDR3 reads CACDQILDADKLIF. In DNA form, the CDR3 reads TGTGCCTGTGACCAAATACTGGACGCCGATAAACTCATCTTT.

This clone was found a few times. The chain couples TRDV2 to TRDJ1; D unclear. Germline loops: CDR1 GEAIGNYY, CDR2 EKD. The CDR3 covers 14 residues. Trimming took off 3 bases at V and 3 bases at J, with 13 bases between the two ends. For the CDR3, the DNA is TGTGCCTGTGACTCACTGACTGCCCCCGATAAACTCATCTTT. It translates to CACDSLTAPDKLIF.

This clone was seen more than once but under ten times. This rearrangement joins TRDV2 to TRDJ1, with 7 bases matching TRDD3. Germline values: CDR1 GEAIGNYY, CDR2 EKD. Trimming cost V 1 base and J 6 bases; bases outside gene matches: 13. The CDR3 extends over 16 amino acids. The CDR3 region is CACDTLGGTSWNKLIF. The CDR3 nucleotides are TGTGCCTGTGACACACTTGGGGGAACCTCGTGGAATAAACTCATCTTT.

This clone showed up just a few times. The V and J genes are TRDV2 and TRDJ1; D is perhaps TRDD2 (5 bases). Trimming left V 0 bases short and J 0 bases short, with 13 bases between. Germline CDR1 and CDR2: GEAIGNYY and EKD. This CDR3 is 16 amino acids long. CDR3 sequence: CACDTLTLQNTDKLIF. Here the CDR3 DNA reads TGTGCCTGTGACACCCTTACCCTTCAAAACACCGATAAACTCATCTTT.

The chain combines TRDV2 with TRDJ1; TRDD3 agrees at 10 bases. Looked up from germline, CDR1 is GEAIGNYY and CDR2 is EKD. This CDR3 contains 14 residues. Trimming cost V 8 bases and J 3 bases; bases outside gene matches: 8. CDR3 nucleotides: TGTGCCTCTAAACTACTGGGGGATGCCGATAAACTCATCTTT. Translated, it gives CASKLLGDADKLIF.

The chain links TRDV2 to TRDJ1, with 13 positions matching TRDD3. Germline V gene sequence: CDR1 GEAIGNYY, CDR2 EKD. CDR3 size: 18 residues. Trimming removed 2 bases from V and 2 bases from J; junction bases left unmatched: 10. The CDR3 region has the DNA TGTGCCTGTGACATTCTCACTGGGGGATACGGTCGGACCGATAAACTCATCTTT. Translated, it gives CACDILTGGYGRTDKLIF.

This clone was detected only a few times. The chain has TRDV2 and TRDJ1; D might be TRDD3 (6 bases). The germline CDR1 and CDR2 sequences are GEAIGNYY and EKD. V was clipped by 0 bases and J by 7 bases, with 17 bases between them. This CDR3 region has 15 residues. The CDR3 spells CACDTLGSLGGKLIF. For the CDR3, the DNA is TGTGCCTGTGACACCCTGGGGTCCCTCGGTGGTAAACTCATCTTT.

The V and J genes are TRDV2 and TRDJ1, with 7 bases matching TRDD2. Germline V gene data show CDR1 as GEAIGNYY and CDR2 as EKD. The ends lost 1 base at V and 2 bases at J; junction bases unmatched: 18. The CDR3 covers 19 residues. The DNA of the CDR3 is TGTGCCTGTGACACGATTCCTACCCTTCAGGTGGACAGGACCGATAAACTCATCTTT. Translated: CACDTIPTLQVDRTDKLIF.

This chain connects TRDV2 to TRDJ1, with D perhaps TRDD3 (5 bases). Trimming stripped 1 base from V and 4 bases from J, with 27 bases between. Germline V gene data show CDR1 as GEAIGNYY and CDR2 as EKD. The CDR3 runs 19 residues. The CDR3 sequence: CACDTVGKIQRGSDDKLIF. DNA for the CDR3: TGTGCCTGTGACACTGTTGGGAAAATTCAGCGGGGGTCGGACGATAAACTCATCTTT.

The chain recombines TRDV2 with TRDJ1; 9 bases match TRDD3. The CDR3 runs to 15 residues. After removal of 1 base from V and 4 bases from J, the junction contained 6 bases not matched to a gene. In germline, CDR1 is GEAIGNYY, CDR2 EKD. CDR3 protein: CACDTVGDRNDKLIF. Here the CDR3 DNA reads TGTGCCTGTGACACTGTGGGGGATAGGAACGATAAACTCATCTTT.

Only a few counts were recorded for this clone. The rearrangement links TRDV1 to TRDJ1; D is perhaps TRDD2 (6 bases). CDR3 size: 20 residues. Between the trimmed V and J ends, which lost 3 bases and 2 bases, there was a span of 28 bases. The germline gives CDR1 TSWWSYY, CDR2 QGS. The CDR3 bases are TGTGCTCTTGGGGATTTACCTTCTGGCCTTCCCCCGACCTGGACCGATAAACTCATCTTT. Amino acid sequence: CALGDLPSGLPPTWTDKLIF.

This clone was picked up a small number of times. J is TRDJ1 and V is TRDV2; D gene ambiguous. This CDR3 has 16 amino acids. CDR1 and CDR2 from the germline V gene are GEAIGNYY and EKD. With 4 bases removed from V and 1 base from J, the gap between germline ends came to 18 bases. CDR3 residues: CACDSVGTEVTDKLIF. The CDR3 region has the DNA TGTGCCTGTGATAGTGTCGGGACCGAGGTCACCGATAAACTCATCTTT.

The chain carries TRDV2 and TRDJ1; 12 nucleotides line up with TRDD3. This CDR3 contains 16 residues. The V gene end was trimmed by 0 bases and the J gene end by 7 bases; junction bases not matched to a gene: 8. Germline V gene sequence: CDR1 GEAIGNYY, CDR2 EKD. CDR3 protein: CACDTVDLGDTRKLIF. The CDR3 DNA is TGTGCCTGTGACACCGTAGATCTGGGGGATACGCGTAAACTCATCTTT.